The clone carrying this T cell receptor beta chain was seen only a few times. Its target is unknown. Samples had at least 7 million PBMCs isolated from them. The sample comes from a study of blood T cells in healthy people across ages. A sample-barcoded 5' primer and a J-beta primer mix were used in a second PCR of roughly 6 to 12 cycles. TCRdb passed the 5' RACE reads through MiXCR, listing each CDR3 protein once. The sample contains 800,000 or so distinct CDR3 sequences, around two thirds of which appear only once. Study outcomes and limitations: TCR beta diversity was tightly associated with the proportion of naive T cells.

V shed 3 bases and J shed 4 bases, with 15 bases lying between them. There are 15 residues in the CDR3. Germline V CDR1 and CDR2: ENHRY, SYGVKD. The sequencing sample was made of blood. This receptor was obtained from a man aged 30 to 45 in good health. This chain joins TRBV10-3 and TRBJ1-2; tentatively, D is TRBD1 (5 bases). CDR3 protein: CAISDPQDGGYGYTF. As DNA, the CDR3 is TGTGCCATCAGTGACCCTCAAGACGGGGGCTATGGCTACACCTTC.